Within the sample, the clone carrying this T cell receptor beta chain is large. The same CDR3 is also encoded by other DNA sequences in this sample. These data originate in a study of radiotherapy plus CTLA-4 blockade in lung cancer. The CDR3 spans 12 residues. The ends were cut back, 1 base at V and 3 bases at J, with 2 bases in the middle. Germline CDR1 reads LNHDA; CDR2 reads SQIVND (reference sequence). Repertoires were generated with immunoSEQ multiplex PCR, while TCRdb's copy carries only in-frame clones and drops some. Of about 68,000 clones listed, 70% to 85% are singletons. The chain couples TRBV19 to TRBJ2-3; no clear D. The clonotype was recovered from a human donor with non-small cell lung cancer who had a complete response to radiotherapy plus ipilimumab. Sequencing was performed on peripheral blood, taken from a patient treated with radiotherapy plus ipilimumab. CDR3 nucleotide sequence: TGTGCCAGTAGTATAGGAACAGATACGCAGTATTTT. Translation gives CASSIGTDTQYF.